This T cell receptor beta chain was sequenced for a study of control samples from healthy donors and cancer patients. V dropped 0 bases and J dropped 0 bases, with 11 bases sitting between them. Germline values: CDR1 SGHDN, CDR2 FVKESK. The CDR3 runs 16 residues. The protocol was immunoSEQ multiplex PCR, while the TCRdb copy is restricted to in-frame clones and leaves out a portion. This table has some 25,000 clones, 75% to 90% appearing once. The V and J genes are TRBV14 and TRBJ1-2; D gene unclear. Sequencing input: PBMCs. This TCR was recovered from a man aged 55 to 69 with colorectal cancer. The CDR3 sequence: CASSQDSAAANYGYTF. The CDR3 DNA follows: TGTGCCAGCAGCCAAGATTCGGCAGCAGCTAACTATGGCTACACCTTC.